This TCR beta chain emerged from a study of T cell clonality in common variable immunodeficiency. This clone was seen a handful of times. The read halts 3 residues ahead of the CDR3 end, with the missing end drawn from the germline J gene. Most patients and controls had Caucasian heritage. The V gene's germline CDR1 is SGHAT and CDR2 FQNNGV. V was cut by 0 bases and J by 3 bases, with 8 bases left in between. The CDR3 has 14 amino acids. The data were produced by immunoSEQ multiplex PCR, yet TCRdb's version contains in-frame clones alone and is incomplete. The sample was found to contain roughly 50,000 clones, and every one recurs.

This chain joins TRBV11-2 and TRBJ1-1; D unresolved. This sequence originates from a person between 18 and 75 years old in good health. Sequences were obtained from peripheral blood mononuclear cells. Partial CDR3 DNA: TGTGCCAGCAGCTTAGACGGAGGGTACACTGAA. Its protein is CASSLDGGYTE. The entire CDR3 is CASSLDGGYTEAFF.